A selection of T cell receptor beta chains follows, all from one sample in a study of T cells in Graves' hyperthyroidism and ophthalmopathy. TCRdb reprocessed the multiplex PCR reads via MiXCR and lists one record per CDR3 protein. The sample shows about 290,000 distinct CDR3 sequences, 16% of them seen only once. The sequenced sample was blood. Every receptor here comes from a man aged 25-40 years with Graves' hyperthyroidism. Each CDR3 is given with its conserved first and last residue. A D gene is named only where the DNA matches it firmly. Clone size is stated in some rows and not others, as once, few, many or a class when expanded.

j_call | v_call | clone_size | d_call | cdr3_nt | cdr3_aa
TRBJ1-1 | TRBV7-9 | many | - | TGTGCCAGCAGGTTAACAGCTAACACTGAAGCTTTCTTT | CASRLTANTEAFF
TRBJ2-5 | TRBV6-6 | - | - | TGTGCCAGCAGTTACTCCAGCGTGACCCAAGAGACCCAGTACTTC | CASSYSSVTQETQYF
TRBJ2-1 | TRBV7-2 | many | TRBD2 | TGTGCCAGCAGCTTAGCGCGGACTAGCGGGAGGGGTAACAATGAGCAGTTCTTC | CASSLARTSGRGNNEQFF
TRBJ2-7 | TRBV28 | many | TRBD2 | TGTGCCAGCAGCCGACGGGGGGGAGGGTACGAGCAGTACTTC | CASSRRGGGYEQYF
TRBJ2-1 | TRBV6-2/TRBV6-3 | many | TRBD2 | TGTGCCAGCATCCCGGGACTAGCGGGCTACAATGAGCAGTTCTTC | CASIPGLAGYNEQFF
TRBJ2-3 | TRBV20-1 | many | TRBD2 | TGCAGTGCTCCGGACCGGACTAGCGAGGGCACAGATACGCAGTATTTT | CSAPDRTSEGTDTQYF
TRBJ2-2 | TRBV12-3/TRBV12-4 | many | TRBD2 | TGTGCCAGCAGGGCTAGCGGCGGGGAGCTGTTTTTT | CASRASGGELFF
TRBJ1-1 | TRBV28 | many | - | TGTGCCAGCAGTTTACGACAGGTAGCGAACACTGAAGCTTTCTTT | CASSLRQVANTEAFF
TRBJ2-3 | TRBV9 | few | TRBD1 | TGTGCCAGCAGCGTAGAAGGGACAGGGGGAACAGATACGCAGTATTTT | CASSVEGTGGTDTQYF
TRBJ1-5 | TRBV11-2 | - | TRBD1 | TGTGCCAGCAGCTGGGACAGGGGTACGCACCAGCCCCAGCATTTT | CASSWDRGTHQPQHF
TRBJ2-2 | TRBV24-1 | - | - | TGTGCCACCAGTGATTCCATACGAGACACCGGGGAGCTGTTTTTT | CATSDSIRDTGELFF
TRBJ2-7 | TRBV12-3/TRBV12-4 | many | - | TGTGCCAGCAGTTTTGGGGTCGGCTCCTACGAGCAGTACTTC | CASSFGVGSYEQYF
TRBJ1-1 | TRBV12-3/TRBV12-4 | many | - | TGTGCCAGCAGTTTAGGAACTGGACAGATGAACACTGAAGCTTTCTTT | CASSLGTGQMNTEAFF
TRBJ1-1 | TRBV10-2 | - | TRBD1 | TGCGCCAGCAGGTGGACAGGGAAGAACACTGAAGCTTTCTTT | CASRWTGKNTEAFF
TRBJ1-2 | TRBV10-1 | few | - | TGCGCCAGCAACCTGGGGAGTCTACCCTTTTATGGCTACACCTTC | CASNLGSLPFYGYTF
TRBJ1-4 | TRBV30 | many | - | TGTGCCTGGAGTCCCAGGGCCTATGAAAAACTGTTTTTT | CAWSPRAYEKLFF